This T cell receptor (beta chain) was captured by sequencing in a study of blood T cell repertoires in COVID-19 (dated by TCRdb to about 2020). Regarding the research as a whole: Samples from collaborators originated in the United States, Italy and Spain and spanned both the acute and convalescent phases of COVID-19. The prospective study material was composed of cDNA or gDNA derived from T cells, B-cell-depleted T cells, or PBMCs. Deeply sampled blood TCRbeta repertoires from subjects exposed to, actively infected with, or recovered from COVID-19 were included in the dataset. The repertoires were made available in a free public database intended to serve as a resource for research on the immune response to SARS-CoV-2. Samples were obtained from the ongoing ImmuneRACE study (first 160 participants) and from 1,200 or so subjects provided by 6 global collaborators. Sample metadata almost always included a de-identified subject ID, COVID-19 status, age in years and sex. Where available, HLA class I and class II types were taken from metadata supplied by the sample provider and were not determined by assay-based typing. Overall results and qualifications from the work: The quantity of clinical and demographic metadata differed by source and by participant and was supplied without curation.

The immunoSEQ Assay, a bias-controlled multiplex PCR, was used to amplify TCRbeta CDR3 regions from genomic DNA. As for the original processing: The number of nucleated cells in each sample was estimated by amplification of reference gene primers within the assay. To quantify the absolute abundance of each unique TCRbeta CDR3 rearrangement, sequence reads were collapsed and filtered. For each sample, productive Simpson clonality was calculated as the square root of Simpson's diversity index over productive rearrangements. The table was pulled from immuneACCESS by TCRdb, which kept in-frame rearrangements only. Such tables lose some clones; where checked, under half of the loss comes from unresolved V genes, and the rest has no known cause. Clone size and V and J calls were adopted from that table, with D and trimming inferred from the DNA. The sample contains some 83,000 clones, about nine tenths of them found a single time. The ten largest make up roughly 15% of the sample.

Concerning this clone itself: Its antigen specificity is not known. No much larger clone exists at a distance of one base, and base qualities are not known.

Each collaborating institution followed its own protocols to collect whole blood in K2EDTA tubes. For TCRbeta analysis, collaborator samples were shipped as frozen whole blood, as isolated PBMCs, or as DNA extracted from either sample type. The V and J ends are trimmed by 6 bases and 9 bases, leaving 18 bases between them. Sequences SQVTM (CDR1) and ANQGSEA (CDR2) are obtained from the germline V gene. The CDR3 numbers 13 residues from cysteine through phenylalanine. The only DNA kept is the CDR3, 39 bases in frame from the first base. The sequencing sample was made of peripheral blood. The chain joins TRBV29-1 to TRBJ1-5; a tentative D match to TRBD1 spans 6 bases. This receptor was taken from an elderly man in a cohort sampled during active COVID-19. The CDR3 in this case is CSVQQGQGRPQHF. The DNA sequence follows: TGCAGCGTCCAACAGGGCCAGGGACGGCCCCAGCATTTT.